The 2 T cell receptor beta chains in this list originate from one sample, sequenced in a study of shared clonotypes between healthy human individuals. Sequenced by immunoSEQ multiplex PCR; TCRdb stores in-frame clones only, minus some. The sample has some 2,000,000 clones, 90% to 95% seen once; the top ten hold around 0.13%. Material for sequencing was naive CD4+ T cells sorted from blood. Subset in this sample: CD45RA+ positively selected. Receptor source: a man in his late teens or twenties in good health.

V usage is TRBV2 and J usage is TRBJ1-6; no clear D gene. V dropped 7 bases and J dropped 4 bases, with 17 bases sitting between them. Germline V gene data show CDR1 as SNHLY and CDR2 as FYNNEI. The CDR3 sequence is 16 residues long. The CDR3, as DNA: TGTGCCAGCACTAACACAGAAAAGTCTTATAATTCACCCCTCCACTTT. Its protein product is CASTNTEKSYNSPLHF.

The rearrangement links TRBV7-2 to TRBJ1-1; D is unclear. This CDR3 spans 14 amino acids. The V end lost 5 bases, the J end lost 4 bases, and 14 bases lay between the germline ends. Per the germline V gene, CDR1 is SGHTA and CDR2 is FQGNSA. CDR3 in amino acids: CASSPRRGITEAFF. The CDR3 nucleotides read TGTGCCAGCAGCCCCCGACGGGGAATCACTGAAGCTTTCTTT.